The next 22 T cell receptor beta chains were all read from a single sample in a study of blood T cell repertoires in COVID-19. Profiled with immunoSEQ multiplex PCR; TCRdb holds only in-frame clones, not every one. The top ten clones hold 20% to 30% of a sample with 150,000 to 200,000 clones, 88% of them seen once. Sequenced: peripheral blood. The origin of the receptors is a man in his fifties or sixties with acute or convalescent COVID-19.

This rearrangement joins TRBV2 to TRBJ1-5; D perhaps matches TRBD1 (6 bases). With 6 bases removed from V and 6 bases from J, the gap between germline ends came to 15 bases. Germline V CDR1 and CDR2: SNHLY, FYNNEI. The CDR3 has 14 amino acids. CDR3 loop: CASRPLGALQPQHF. The CDR3 DNA reads TGTGCCAGCAGACCGCTGGGGGCTCTTCAGCCCCAGCATTTT.

The genes are TRBV2 and TRBJ2-2, with 9 bases fitting TRBD2. With V trimmed by 2 bases and J by 4 bases, 5 bases remained unmatched. The CDR3 extends over 16 amino acids. The germline CDR1 and CDR2 sequences are SNHLY and FYNNEI. CDR3 nucleotides: TGTGCCAGCAGTGAATCGGCACTAGCGGGCACCGGGGAGCTGTTTTTT. Translation gives CASSESALAGTGELFF.

The chain links TRBV10-3 to TRBJ2-7; D gene ambiguous. V was shortened by 4 bases and J by 1 base, with 8 bases between the two germline ends. CDR3 length: 13 residues. The germline V gene has CDR1 ENHRY and CDR2 SYGVKD. DNA for the CDR3: TGTGCCATCAGTGCCCCCGGTTCCTACGAGCAGTACTTC. It specifies CAISAPGSYEQYF.

The chain recombines TRBV19 with TRBJ1-3, with 9 bases matching TRBD1. The ends lost 4 bases at V and 2 bases at J; junction bases unmatched: 3. CDR1 LNHDA and CDR2 SQIVND come from the germline V gene (reference sequence). The CDR3 is made up of 15 amino acids. The CDR3, as DNA: TGTGCCAGTAGTACACAGGGGGCGCCTGGAAACACCATATATTTT. Translating gives CASSTQGAPGNTIYF.

The genes are TRBV5-5 and TRBJ2-1; tentative D call: TRBD1 (5 bases). The CDR3 spans 13 residues. V was pared by 4 bases and J by 4 bases, with 9 bases between. CDR1 SGHKS and CDR2 YYEKEE come from the germline V gene (reference sequence). CDR3 in DNA: TGTGCCAGCAGCGTTACAGGTTACAATGAGCAGTTCTTC. This translates into CASSVTGYNEQFF.

This clone was observed once. This chain links TRBV2 with TRBJ1-1; weak D call: TRBD1 (5 bases). Germline V gene data show CDR1 as SNHLY and CDR2 as FYNNEI. There are 13 residues in the CDR3. V was cut by 6 bases and J by 1 base, with 9 bases left in between. CDR3 region: CASRGDWNTEAFF. The DNA for the CDR3 is TGTGCCAGCAGGGGGGACTGGAACACTGAAGCTTTCTTT.

The rearrangement links TRBV5-4 to TRBJ2-3, with D tentatively TRBD2 (6 bases). The CDR3 sequence is 16 residues long. CDR1 is SGHNT and CDR2 is YYREEE in the germline V gene (reference sequence). Trimming left V 0 bases short and J 2 bases short, with 13 bases between. The CDR3 loop is CASSLVGGGLTDTQYF. The CDR3 DNA is TGTGCCAGCAGCTTGGTCGGGGGAGGTCTCACAGATACGCAGTATTTT.

The CDR3 coding sequence is TGTGCCAGCTCCCTAAACCGACAGGGGGCCATGGACAATCAGCCCCAGCATTTT. This gives the protein CASSLNRQGAMDNQPQHF. The V gene is TRBV18, the J gene TRBJ1-5; TRBD1 matches 10 bases. CDR3 length equals 18 residues. CDR1 and CDR2 (germline): KGHSH, LQKENI. Germline trimming cut 6 bases from V and 3 bases from J; bases unmatched to any gene: 14.

The gene calls are TRBV3-1 (or the pseudogene TRBV3-2) and TRBJ2-6, with TRBD1 matching over 8 bases. The J segment lost 0 bases and the V segment lost 6 bases, leaving 7 bases of the junction unmatched. The CDR3 totals 17 residues. Germline V gene data show CDR1 as LGHDT and CDR2 as YNNKEL (reference sequence). The CDR3 DNA reads TGTGCCAGCAGTCTTGGACAGGGAAACTCTGGGGCCAACGTCCTGACTTTC. This gives the protein CASSLGQGNSGANVLTF.

This clone was seen just once. For the CDR3, the DNA is TGTGCCAGCTCACCAACAGGACAGGGGGCTGGGACAACCCAGTACTTC. It translates to CASSPTGQGAGTTQYF. The rearrangement links TRBV18 to TRBJ2-5, with 11 nucleotides matching TRBD1. Trimming removed 2 bases from V and 8 bases from J; junction bases left unmatched: 10. Per the germline V gene, CDR1 is KGHSH and CDR2 is LQKENI. The CDR3 covers 16 residues. Full variable domain (rest looked up from reference TRBV18 and TRBJ2-5): NAGVMQNPRHLVRRRGQEARLRCSPMKGHSHVYWYRQLPEEGLKFMVYLQKENIIDESGMPKERFSAEFPKEGPSILRIQQVVRGDSAAYFCASSPTGQGAGTTQYFGPGTRLLVL.

The V gene is TRBV6-5, the J gene TRBJ1-5, with TRBD1 identical over 9 bases. V was pared by 5 bases and J by 2 bases, with 4 bases of the junction left unmatched. Per the germline V gene, CDR1 is MNHEY and CDR2 is SVGAGI. The CDR3 length is 15 residues. Written as DNA, the CDR3 is TGTGCCAGCAGTCCAAGACAGGGGGGCAATCAGCCCCAGCATTTT. Encoded protein: CASSPRQGGNQPQHF.

The chain joins TRBV16 to TRBJ2-5; TRBD2 matches 9 bases. The CDR3 is made up of 14 amino acids. With 2 bases clipped from V and 5 bases from J, the junction kept 3 bases outside the gene matches. The germline CDR1 and CDR2 sequences are KGHSY and FQNENV. DNA of the CDR3: TGTGCCAGCAGCCAAACCAGCGGGAGGGAGACCCAGTACTTC. Its translation: CASSQTSGRETQYF.

The CDR3 region has the DNA TGTGCCAGCAGCTTTGGTAGGGGGCGAGAGACCCAGTACTTC. Its translation: CASSFGRGRETQYF. V usage is TRBV5-6 and J usage is TRBJ2-5, with 7 bases lining up with TRBD1. The CDR3 sequence is 14 residues long. V trimming: 2 bases; J trimming: 4 bases; junction bases outside the gene matches: 5. Germline V CDR1 and CDR2: SGHDT, YYEEEE.

The V call is TRBV18, the J call TRBJ1-5; D not resolved. Germline CDR1 KGHSH, CDR2 LQKENI. V lost 1 base to trimming and J lost 2 bases, with 6 bases between them. CDR3 length: 14 residues. The CDR3 DNA reads TGTGCCAGCTCACCACAACACGGCAATCAGCCCCAGCATTTT. Translated, it gives CASSPQHGNQPQHF.

This clone was counted once. The chain employs TRBV5-4 and TRBJ1-3, with D possibly TRBD1 on 5 matching bases. Looked up from germline, CDR1 is SGHNT and CDR2 is YYREEE (reference sequence). V lost 0 bases and J 1 base, leaving 8 bases between the germline ends. CDR3 length: 15 amino acids. The CDR3 loop is CASSLGGISGNTIYF. CDR3 DNA: TGTGCCAGCAGCTTGGGGGGCATATCTGGAAACACCATATATTTT. Supplemented by reference TRBV5-4 and TRBJ1-3, the full variable domain reads ETGVTQSPTHLIKTRGQQVTLRCSSQSGHNTVSWYQQALGQGPQFIFQYYREEENGRGNFPPRFSGLQFPNYSSELNVNALELDDSALYLCASSLGGISGNTIYFGEGSWLTVV.

The gene calls are TRBV29-1 and TRBJ2-1, with TRBD2 matching over 7 bases. The CDR3 spans 12 residues. CDR1 SQVTM and CDR2 ANQGSEA come from the germline V gene. The ends lost 5 bases at V and 10 bases at J; junction bases unmatched: 8. The chain's CDR3 is CSVLLGGSEQFF. As DNA, the CDR3 is TGCAGCGTTCTTCTGGGAGGGTCCGAGCAGTTCTTC.

V and J are TRBV7-8 and TRBJ1-6; weak D call: TRBD1 (5 bases). This CDR3 contains 15 residues. Germline V gene data show CDR1 as SGHVS and CDR2 as FQNEAQ. V was pared by 5 bases and J by 8 bases, with 16 bases between. This CDR3 reads CASSRSEGAYSPLHF. The CDR3, as DNA: TGTGCCAGCAGCCGTTCTGAAGGGGCCTATTCACCCCTCCACTTT. Looking up the rest from reference TRBV7-8 and TRBJ1-6 gives the full variable domain: GAGVSQSPRYKVAKRGQDVALRCDPISGHVSLFWYQQALGQGPEFLTYFQNEAQLDKSGLPSDRFFAERPEGSVSTLKIQRTQQEDSAVYLCASSRSEGAYSPLHFGNGTRLTVT.

The genes are TRBV6-2 or TRBV6-3 and TRBJ2-7; 10 bases match TRBD2. With V trimmed by 2 bases and J by 3 bases, 10 bases remained unmatched. Per the germline V gene, CDR1 is MNHEY and CDR2 is SVGEGT. The CDR3 spans 17 residues. The CDR3 sequence is CASSYALAGGGNYEQYF. DNA of the CDR3: TGTGCCAGCAGTTACGCGTTAGCGGGAGGAGGAAACTACGAGCAGTACTTC.

This chain connects TRBV5-1 to TRBJ1-2; possibly TRBD1 for D (6 bases). The CDR3 has 13 amino acids. Trimming removed 1 base from V and 7 bases from J, with 11 bases in between. The germline CDR1 and CDR2 sequences are SGHRS and YFSETQ. DNA for the CDR3: TGCGCCAGCAGCTTGAACAGGGATGGTGGCTACACCTTC. It encodes CASSLNRDGGYTF.

V gene TRBV21-1 combines with J gene TRBJ1-5; no check of the table's D call, TRBD1, against the DNA was made. TRBV21-1 represents a pseudogene. This CDR3 has 15 amino acids. The CDR3 DNA reads TGTGCCAGCAGCAAAGGTAACAGGGTCAATCAGCCCCAGCATTTT. Its protein product is CASSKGNRVNQPQHF.

This chain links TRBV5-5 with TRBJ2-1; 9 nucleotides match TRBD1. CDR1 and CDR2 (germline): SGHKS, YYEKEE (reference sequence). V lost 3 bases to trimming and J lost 4 bases; unmatched junction nucleotides: 8. CDR3 length: 16 residues. As DNA, the CDR3 is TGTGCCAGCAGCTGGGTTGACAGGGGGTCGTACAATGAGCAGTTCTTC. Protein product: CASSWVDRGSYNEQFF.

The genes are TRBV7-9 and TRBJ1-1, with D perhaps TRBD1 (5 bases). CDR3 length: 16 residues. Trimming took off 4 bases at V and 1 base at J, with 16 bases between the two ends. Germline CDR1 is SEHNR and CDR2 is FQNEAQ (reference sequence). CDR3 region: CASSSRDPTWNTEAFF. The CDR3 DNA sequence: TGTGCCAGCAGCTCCAGGGATCCTACATGGAACACTGAAGCTTTCTTT. Together with reference TRBV7-9 and TRBJ1-1, the CDR3 gives the full variable domain: DTGVSQNPRHKITKRGQNVTFRCDPISEHNRLYWYRQTLGQGPEFLTYFQNEAQLEKSRLLSDRFSAERPKGSFSTLEIQRTEQGDSAMYLCASSSRDPTWNTEAFFGQGTRLTVV.